This TCR beta chain is drawn from a study of chemoradiotherapy in HPV16-positive cancers. TCRdb's table, derived via immunoSEQ multiplex PCR, lists solely in-frame clones and lacks some. The sample lists about 25,000 clones; around 94% were seen once. V shed 8 bases and J 1 base; nucleotides not matched to a gene: 3. Germline lookup yields CDR1 KGHSH and CDR2 LQKENI. The CDR3 consists of 13 residues. A word on this clone: What it binds is unknown.

Notes on the study in general: During treatment, candidate HPV-specific clones and E7-related motifs expanded in tumor.

This sample was taken from a patient who underwent chemoradiotherapy. The receptor comes from a human donor with HPV-associated anogenital cancer. This chain joins TRBV18 and TRBJ1-1, with 8 positions matching TRBD1. CDR3 sequence (DNA): TGTGCCAGCACGGGACAGGCGAACACTGAAGCTTTCTTT. Translating it yields CASTGQANTEAFF.